Sequencing of this T cell receptor (beta chain) was carried out in a study of spatial heterogeneity in lung cancer. As for the study in general: Detection of beta-chain sequences consistently exceeded that of alpha-chain sequences.

The CDR3 totals 13 residues. The V gene lost 0 bases and the J gene lost 6 bases, with 6 bases spanning the gap. Germline V lookup: CDR1 LGHNA, CDR2 YSLEER. In the library, each TCR cDNA molecule bore its own unique molecular identifier. TCRdb ran MiXCR on the 5' RACE reads and lists one entry per CDR3 protein. Of approximately 92,000 distinct CDR3 sequences in the sample, about an eighth were seen once. Time point: sample taken at primary tumor resection. Material for sequencing was whole RNA from tumor, nontumor lung or frozen PBMC, left unsorted. The starting material was PBMCs, obtained at surgery. The sequence came from a male donor with early-stage non-small cell lung cancer. The gene calls are TRBV4-3 and TRBJ2-1; D gene unclear. This CDR3 reads CASSQDRTNEQFF. The CDR3 DNA reads TGCGCCAGCAGCCAAGATAGGACCAATGAGCAGTTCTTC.